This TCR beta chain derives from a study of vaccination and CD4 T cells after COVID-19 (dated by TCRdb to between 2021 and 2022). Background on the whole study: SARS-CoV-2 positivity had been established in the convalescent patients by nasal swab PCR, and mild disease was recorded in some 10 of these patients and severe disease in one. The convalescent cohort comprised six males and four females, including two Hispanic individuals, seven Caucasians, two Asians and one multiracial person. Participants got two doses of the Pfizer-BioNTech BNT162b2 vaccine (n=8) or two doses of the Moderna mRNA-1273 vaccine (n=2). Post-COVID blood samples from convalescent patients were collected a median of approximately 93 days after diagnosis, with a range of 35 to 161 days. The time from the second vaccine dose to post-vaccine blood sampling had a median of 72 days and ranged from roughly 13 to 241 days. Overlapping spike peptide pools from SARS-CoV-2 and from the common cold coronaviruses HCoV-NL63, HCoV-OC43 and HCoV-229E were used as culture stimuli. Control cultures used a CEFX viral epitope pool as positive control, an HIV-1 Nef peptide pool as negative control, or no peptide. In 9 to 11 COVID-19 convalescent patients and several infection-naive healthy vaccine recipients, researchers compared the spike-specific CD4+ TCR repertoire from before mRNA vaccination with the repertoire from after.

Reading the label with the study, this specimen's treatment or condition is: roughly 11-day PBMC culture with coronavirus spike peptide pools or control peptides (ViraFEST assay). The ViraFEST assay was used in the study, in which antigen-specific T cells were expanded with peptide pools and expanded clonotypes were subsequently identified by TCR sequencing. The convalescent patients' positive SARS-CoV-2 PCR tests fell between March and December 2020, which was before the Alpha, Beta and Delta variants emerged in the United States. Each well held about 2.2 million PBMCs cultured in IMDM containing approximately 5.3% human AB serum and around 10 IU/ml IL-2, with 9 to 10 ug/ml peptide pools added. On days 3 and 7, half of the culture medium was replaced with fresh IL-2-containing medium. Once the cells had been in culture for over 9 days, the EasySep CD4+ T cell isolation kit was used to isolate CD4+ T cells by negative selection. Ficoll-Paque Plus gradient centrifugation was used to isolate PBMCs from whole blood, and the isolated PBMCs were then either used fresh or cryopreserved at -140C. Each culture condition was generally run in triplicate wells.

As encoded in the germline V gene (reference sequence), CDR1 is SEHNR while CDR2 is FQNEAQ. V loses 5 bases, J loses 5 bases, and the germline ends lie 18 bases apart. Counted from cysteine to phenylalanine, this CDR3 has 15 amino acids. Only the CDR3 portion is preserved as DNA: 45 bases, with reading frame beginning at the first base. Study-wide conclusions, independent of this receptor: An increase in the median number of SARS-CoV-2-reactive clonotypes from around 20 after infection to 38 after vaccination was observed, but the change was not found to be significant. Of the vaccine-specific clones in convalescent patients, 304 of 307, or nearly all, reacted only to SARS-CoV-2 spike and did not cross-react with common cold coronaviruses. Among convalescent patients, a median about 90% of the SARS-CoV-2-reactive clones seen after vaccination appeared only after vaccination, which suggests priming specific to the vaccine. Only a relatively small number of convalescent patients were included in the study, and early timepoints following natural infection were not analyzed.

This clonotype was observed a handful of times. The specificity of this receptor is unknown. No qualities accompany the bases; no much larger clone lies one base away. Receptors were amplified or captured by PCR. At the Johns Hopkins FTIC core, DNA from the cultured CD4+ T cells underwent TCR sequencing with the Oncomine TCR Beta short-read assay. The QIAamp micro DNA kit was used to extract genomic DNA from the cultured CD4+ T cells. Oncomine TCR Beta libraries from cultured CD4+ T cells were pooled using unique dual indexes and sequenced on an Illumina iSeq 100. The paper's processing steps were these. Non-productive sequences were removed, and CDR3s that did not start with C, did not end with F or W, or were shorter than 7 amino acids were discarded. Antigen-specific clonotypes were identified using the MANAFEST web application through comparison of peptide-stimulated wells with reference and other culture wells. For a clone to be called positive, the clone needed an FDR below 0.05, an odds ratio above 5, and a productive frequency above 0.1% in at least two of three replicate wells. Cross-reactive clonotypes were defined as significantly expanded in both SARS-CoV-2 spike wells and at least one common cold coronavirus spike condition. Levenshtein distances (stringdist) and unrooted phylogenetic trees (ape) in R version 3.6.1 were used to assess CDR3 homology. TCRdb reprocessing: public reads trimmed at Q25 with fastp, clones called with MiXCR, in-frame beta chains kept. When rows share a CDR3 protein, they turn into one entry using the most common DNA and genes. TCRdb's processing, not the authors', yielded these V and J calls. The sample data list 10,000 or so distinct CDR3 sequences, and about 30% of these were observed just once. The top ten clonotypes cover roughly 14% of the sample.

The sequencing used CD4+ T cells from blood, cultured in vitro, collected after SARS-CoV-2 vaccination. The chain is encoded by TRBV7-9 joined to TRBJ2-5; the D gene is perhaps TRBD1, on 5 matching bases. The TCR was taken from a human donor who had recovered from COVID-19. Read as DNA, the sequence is TGTGCCAGCAGCCCAAAGACAGCGTTGAGGGAGACCCAGTACTTC. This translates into CASSPKTALRETQYF.